This T cell receptor (beta chain) appears in the sequencing data of a study of naive and memory T cell subsets. This clonotype showed up just a few times. Antigen unknown. After the first PCR, alpha and beta chain libraries were processed separately. Findings of the study overall: Especially in CD8 cells, naive repertoires contained a few larger clonotypes, possibly CD45RA-re-expressing memory cells.

Both TRBC1 and TRBC2 were covered by a beta constant-region primer of two equimolar oligonucleotides. Nested alpha and beta constant-region primers with the SP2 primer drove four PCR rounds on ligated cDNA. TCRdb fed the UMI-ligation and nested PCR reads into MiXCR, producing one record per CDR3 protein. The table has over 100,000 distinct CDR3 sequences, approximately 14% seen once. V lost 1 base to trimming and J lost 5 bases, with 14 bases between them. CDR3 size: 15 residues. The germline gives CDR1 SGHVS, CDR2 FQNEAQ. The sample taken for sequencing was naive CD8+ T cells from blood. The origin of this receptor is a human donor in good health. The chain recombines TRBV7-8 with TRBJ2-5, with D perhaps matching TRBD1 or TRBD2 (6 bases each). CDR3 protein: CASSLEPGAWETQYF. CDR3 DNA: TGTGCCAGCAGCTTAGAGCCGGGGGCCTGGGAGACCCAGTACTTC.